The sequence of this T cell receptor beta chain was determined in a study of shared clonotypes between healthy human individuals (dated by TCRdb to 2020 to 2021). Describing the broader study: Two women and three men aged 18 to 49 years were included in the cohort. Leukapheresis yielded between about 0.9 and 8.9 billion PBMCs per donor. To estimate repertoire size and how much clonotype sharing occurs between individuals, the study deeply sequenced the blood TCR repertoires of several healthy adults. To increase sequencing depth and limit assay-specific biases, TCR repertoire library preparation and sequencing were carried out by different laboratories using diverse techniques. For each donor, three plates each were used for CD4 naive and CD4 memory, two plates were used for CD8 naive, and one plate was used for CD8 memory. Overall study results and their limits: Pairwise subsampling indicated that sequencing depth was expected to affect the degree of clonotype sharing among donors. Clonotypes shared by all four sorted-subset donors showed higher generation probabilities than non-shared clonotypes. Only blood was sampled, and tissue TCR repertoires likely differ from those in blood. Sharing across several donors was observed for 5% to 6.5% of naive CD4, under 4% of naive CD8, about 2.5% of memory CD4, and roughly 0.4% of memory CD8 clonotypes. Estimated clonotype richness was generally larger for naive than for memory subsets. Because the study included only a small number of donors, the genetic and exposure-history diversity represented was limited. Even with the large sequencing depth, rarefaction of the sorted-subset datasets indicated that sequencing was incomplete.

TCR CDR3 regions were amplified from genomic DNA by multiplex PCR using the deep immunoSEQ assay. For each cell subset, the extracted genomic DNA was distributed evenly across all wells of several immunoSEQ 96-well plates, and each plate served as one replicate. For sorted subsets, 150 to 250 ng of genomic DNA, equivalent to about 30,000 T cell genomes, went into each replicate PCR. Purified libraries were measured with a Qubit 3.0 fluorometer, size-checked on a Bioanalyzer 2100, and measured again with the KAPA Library Quantification kit. A separate single-read 150-cycle Illumina NextSeq 550 flow cell was used to sequence each immunoSEQ 96-well plate. Turning to the authors' computational methods: Because only junctional sequences without quality scores were contained in the immunoSEQ output, filtering matching that applied to full-length reads could not be performed. Sequences were annotated with PyIR, a Python wrapper for IgBLAST v1.9, using IMGT germline references to assign V/J genes and CDR3. Any read was removed if the V/J assignment was weak (E-value above 1e-6), the CDR3 was missing, or the read contained stop codons, out-of-frame junctions, or ambiguous translated residues. V3J clonotypes were defined as sequences sharing the same inferred V gene, J gene, and CDR3 amino acid sequence. To compute the percentage overlap between repertoires, the number of shared unique clonotypes was divided by the size of the smaller repertoire. Richness of each repertoire was evaluated using RTK rarefaction, the Chao1 estimator, and Recon v2.1 estimates of unobserved clonotypes. Generation probabilities were computed with OLGA for all TCRbeta clonotypes obtained by the gDNA method from a few donors. TCRdb re-hosts the immuneACCESS table, in-frame sequences only. Its copies lack some clones; in the studies checked, an unresolved V gene accounts for under half of them, and the cause for the rest is not known. That table furnishes V, J and clone size, whereas the DNA furnished D and trimming. Across this sample there are about 700,000 clones, with 92% seen only once. The ten largest account for about a quarter of the sample.

CD8 naive samples were obtained by positive selection for CCR7 among CD45RO-negative cells, yielding a CD45RA+CCR7+ population from which TemRA cells were excluded. The donors were healthy, HIV-negative adults who had no recently reported acute infections or vaccinations. Every donor was a Caucasian adult living in Nashville, Tennessee, USA. Blood was obtained by leukapheresis, after which PBMCs were separated by Ficoll-Histopaque density gradient centrifugation and cryopreserved in liquid nitrogen vapor phase. Purity and quantity of every magnetically sorted T cell population were checked by analytical flow cytometry. Genomic DNA was isolated from each sorted fraction and quantified by UV absorbance on a Nanodrop 2000c. Points on this clone: The specificity of this receptor is unknown. Base quality data are lacking; no much larger clone is found one base away.

Sequenced input: naive CD8+ T cells sorted from blood. Sample cell subset or site, as interpreted from the label and publication: CD45RA+CCR7+. This TCR was sampled from a man aged 25 to 40 in good health.

The nucleotides are TGTGCCAGTAGTATAGACAACTCAATTTACAGGGGGAGCAATCAGCCCCAGCATTTT. Its protein reads: CASSIDNSIYRGSNQPQHF. The V and J genes are TRBV19 and TRBJ1-5; 8 middle bases align to TRBD1. Counted from cysteine to phenylalanine, this CDR3 has 19 amino acids. The only DNA kept is the CDR3, 57 bases in frame from the first base. Germline trimming amounts to 0 bases on V and 1 base on J, with 11 as the count of junction bases outside the gene matches. The germline V gene (reference sequence) sets CDR1 to LNHDA and CDR2 to SQIVND.